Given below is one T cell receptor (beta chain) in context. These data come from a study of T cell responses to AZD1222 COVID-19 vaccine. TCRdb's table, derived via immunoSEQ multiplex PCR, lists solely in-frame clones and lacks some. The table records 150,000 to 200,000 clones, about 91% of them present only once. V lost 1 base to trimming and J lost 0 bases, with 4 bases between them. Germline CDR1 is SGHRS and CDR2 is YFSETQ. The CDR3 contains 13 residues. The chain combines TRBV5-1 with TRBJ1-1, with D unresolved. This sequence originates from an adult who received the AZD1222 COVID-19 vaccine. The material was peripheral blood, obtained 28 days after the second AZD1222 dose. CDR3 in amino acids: CASSLTVNTEAFF. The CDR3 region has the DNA TGCGCCAGCAGCTTGACGGTGAACACTGAAGCTTTCTTT.